This T cell receptor (beta chain) was sequenced during a study of blood T cell repertoires in COVID-19. The method was immunoSEQ multiplex PCR; TCRdb's version includes in-frame clones alone and lacks a portion of them. The profile shows 180,000 or so clones, 75% to 90% of them singletons. V dropped 3 bases and J dropped 10; count of bases not matched to a gene: 11. This CDR3 is 16 amino acids long. Germline values: CDR1 MNHNS, CDR2 SASEGT. The chain has TRBV6-1 and TRBJ1-6; 8 bases are a match to TRBD1. The sequencing input was PBMCs or T cells enriched from blood (not recorded which). The sequence came from a man in his forties or fifties who had recovered from COVID-19. CDR3 sequence (DNA): TGTGCCAGCAGTGAGACCAGGGGGCCTGTCTTGTCACCCCTCCACTTT. This sequence encodes CASSETRGPVLSPLHF.